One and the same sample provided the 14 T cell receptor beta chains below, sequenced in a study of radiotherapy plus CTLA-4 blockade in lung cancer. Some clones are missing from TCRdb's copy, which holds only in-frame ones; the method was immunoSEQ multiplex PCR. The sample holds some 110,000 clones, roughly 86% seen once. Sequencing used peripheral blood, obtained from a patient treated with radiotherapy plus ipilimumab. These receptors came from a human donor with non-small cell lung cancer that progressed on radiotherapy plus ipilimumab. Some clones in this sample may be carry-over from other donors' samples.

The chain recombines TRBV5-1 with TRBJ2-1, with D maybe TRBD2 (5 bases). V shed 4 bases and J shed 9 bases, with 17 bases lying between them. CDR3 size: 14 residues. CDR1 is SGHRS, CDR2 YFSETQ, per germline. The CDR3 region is CASSQGLATGEQFF. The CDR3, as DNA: TGCGCCAGCAGCCAAGGATTAGCGACCGGTGAGCAGTTCTTC.

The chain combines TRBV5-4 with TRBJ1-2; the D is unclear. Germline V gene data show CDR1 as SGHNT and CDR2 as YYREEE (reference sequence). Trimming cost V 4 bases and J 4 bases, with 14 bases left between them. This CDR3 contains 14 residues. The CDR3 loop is CASSTTTAGYGYTF. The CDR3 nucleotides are TGTGCCAGCAGCACAACGACGGCCGGCTATGGCTACACCTTC.

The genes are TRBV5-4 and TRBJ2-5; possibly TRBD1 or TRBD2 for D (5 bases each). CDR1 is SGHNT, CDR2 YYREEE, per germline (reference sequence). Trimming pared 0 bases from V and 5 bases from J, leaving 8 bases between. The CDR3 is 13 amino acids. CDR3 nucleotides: TGTGCCAGCAGCTTGGAGGGGAGTGAGACCCAGTACTTC. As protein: CASSLEGSETQYF. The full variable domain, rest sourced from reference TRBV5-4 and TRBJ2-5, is ETGVTQSPTHLIKTRGQQVTLRCSSQSGHNTVSWYQQALGQGPQFIFQYYREEENGRGNFPPRFSGLQFPNYSSELNVNALELDDSALYLCASSLEGSETQYFGPGTRLLVL.

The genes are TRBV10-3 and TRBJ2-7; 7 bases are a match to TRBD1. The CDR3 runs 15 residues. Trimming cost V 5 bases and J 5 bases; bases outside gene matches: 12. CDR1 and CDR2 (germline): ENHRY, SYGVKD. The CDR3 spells CAISTSRGGNHEQYF. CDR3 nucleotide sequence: TGTGCCATCAGTACCTCGAGAGGGGGCAACCACGAGCAGTACTTC.

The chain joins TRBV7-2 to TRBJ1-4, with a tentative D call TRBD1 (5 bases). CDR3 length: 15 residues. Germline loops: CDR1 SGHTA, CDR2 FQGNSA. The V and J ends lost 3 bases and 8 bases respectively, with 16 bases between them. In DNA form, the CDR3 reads TGTGCCAGCAGCTTTACCGGGACGTTTTTCGAAAAACTGTTTTTT. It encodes CASSFTGTFFEKLFF. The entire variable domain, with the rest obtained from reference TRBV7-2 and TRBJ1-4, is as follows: GAGVSQSPSNKVTEKGKDVELRCDPISGHTALYWYRQSLGQGLEFLIYFQGNSAPDKSGLPSDRFSAERTGGSVSTLTIQRTQQEDSAVYLCASSFTGTFFEKLFFGSGTQLSVL.

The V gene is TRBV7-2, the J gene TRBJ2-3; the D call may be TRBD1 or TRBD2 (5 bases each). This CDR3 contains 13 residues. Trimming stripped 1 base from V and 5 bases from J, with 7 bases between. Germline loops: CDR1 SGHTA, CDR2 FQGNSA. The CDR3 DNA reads TGTGCCAGCAGCTTAGGAGGGGAAGATACGCAGTATTTT. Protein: CASSLGGEDTQYF.

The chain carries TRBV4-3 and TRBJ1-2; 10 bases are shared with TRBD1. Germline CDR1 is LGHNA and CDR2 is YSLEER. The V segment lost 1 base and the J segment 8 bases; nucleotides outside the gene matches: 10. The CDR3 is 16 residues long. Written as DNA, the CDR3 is TGCGCCAGCAGCCAAGTCGGGACAGGGGCCCGGCGGGGCTACACCTTC. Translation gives CASSQVGTGARRGYTF.

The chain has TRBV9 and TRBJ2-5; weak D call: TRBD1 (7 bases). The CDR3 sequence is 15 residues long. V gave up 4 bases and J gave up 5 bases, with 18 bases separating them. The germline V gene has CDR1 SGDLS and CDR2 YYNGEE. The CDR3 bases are TGTGCCAGCAGCAGGGGGGACAGCCAATTGGAGACCCAGTACTTC. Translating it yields CASSRGDSQLETQYF.

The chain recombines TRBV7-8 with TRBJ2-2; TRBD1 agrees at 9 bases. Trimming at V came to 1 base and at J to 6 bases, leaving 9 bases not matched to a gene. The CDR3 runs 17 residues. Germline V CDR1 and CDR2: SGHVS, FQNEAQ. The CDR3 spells CASSLGGGTGLSGELFF. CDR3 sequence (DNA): TGTGCCAGCAGCTTAGGGGGTGGGACAGGGTTATCCGGGGAGCTGTTTTTT.

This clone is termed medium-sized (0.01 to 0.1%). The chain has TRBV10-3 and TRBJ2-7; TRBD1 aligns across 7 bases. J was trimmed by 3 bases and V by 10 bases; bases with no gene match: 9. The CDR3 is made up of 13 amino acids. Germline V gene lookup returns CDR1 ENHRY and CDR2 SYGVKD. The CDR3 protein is CATMTGNGYEQYF. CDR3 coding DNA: TGTGCCACCATGACAGGGAATGGCTACGAGCAGTACTTC.

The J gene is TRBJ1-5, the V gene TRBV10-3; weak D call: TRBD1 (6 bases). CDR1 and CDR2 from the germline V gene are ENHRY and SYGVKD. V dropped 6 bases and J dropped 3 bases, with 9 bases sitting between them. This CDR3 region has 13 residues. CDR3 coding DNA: TGTGCCATCAGAAGGGACATCAATCAGCCCCAGCATTTT. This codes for CAIRRDINQPQHF.

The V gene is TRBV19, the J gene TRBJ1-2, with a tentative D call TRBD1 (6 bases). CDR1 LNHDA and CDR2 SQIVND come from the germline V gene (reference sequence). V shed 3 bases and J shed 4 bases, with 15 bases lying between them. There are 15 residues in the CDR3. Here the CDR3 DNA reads TGTGCCAGTAGTATCCCAGGGACATTCGGCTATGGCTACACCTTC. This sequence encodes CASSIPGTFGYGYTF.

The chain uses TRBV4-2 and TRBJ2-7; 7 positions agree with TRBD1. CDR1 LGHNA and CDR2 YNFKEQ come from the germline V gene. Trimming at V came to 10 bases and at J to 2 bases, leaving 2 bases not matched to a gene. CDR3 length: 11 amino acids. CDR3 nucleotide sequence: TGTGCCACGGGGACAGCCTACGAGCAGTACTTC. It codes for CATGTAYEQYF.

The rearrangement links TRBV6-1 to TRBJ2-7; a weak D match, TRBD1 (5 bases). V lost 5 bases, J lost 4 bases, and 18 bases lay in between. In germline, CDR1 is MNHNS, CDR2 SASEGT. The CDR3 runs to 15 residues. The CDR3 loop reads CASSLSIQDRYEQYF. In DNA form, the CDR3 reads TGTGCCAGCAGTTTAAGTATACAGGACCGATACGAGCAGTACTTC.